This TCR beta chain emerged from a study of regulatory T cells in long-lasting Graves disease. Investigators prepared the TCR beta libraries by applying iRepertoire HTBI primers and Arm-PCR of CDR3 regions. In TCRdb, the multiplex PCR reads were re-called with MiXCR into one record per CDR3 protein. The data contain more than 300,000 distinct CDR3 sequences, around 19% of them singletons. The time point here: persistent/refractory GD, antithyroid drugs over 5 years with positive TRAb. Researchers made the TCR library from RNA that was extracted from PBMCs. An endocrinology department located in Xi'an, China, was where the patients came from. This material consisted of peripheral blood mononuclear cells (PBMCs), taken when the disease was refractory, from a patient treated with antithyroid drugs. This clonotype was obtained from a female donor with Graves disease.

This CDR3 reads CSAPRGGAGELFF. CDR3 nucleotide sequence: TGCAGTGCCCCCAGGGGGGGGGCCGGGGAGCTGTTTTTT. The chain combines TRBV20-1 with TRBJ2-2; D tentatively fits TRBD1 or TRBD2 (7 bases each). CDR3 length: 13 amino acids. V was trimmed by 6 bases and J by 6 bases, leaving 14 bases between them. Germline lookup yields CDR1 DFQATT and CDR2 SNEGSKA (reference sequence).